What follows is one TCR beta chain and its context. No antigen is known for it. The data derive from a study of CD8 T cells in ankylosing spondylitis. General study results and limits: Reactive arthritis synovial fluid and blood previously showed some of these motif variants. Apparently characteristic of ankylosing spondylitis blood was a TCR beta motif (roughly eight highly homologous variants). The study looked at matched synovial fluid samples from ankylosing spondylitis patients. Disease-linked clones were reported to be significantly enriched there.

This CDR3 has 14 amino acids. The germline V gene has CDR1 MNHNS and CDR2 SASEGT. J was trimmed by 2 bases and V by 8 bases; bases with no gene match: 6. TCR beta libraries were made by quantitative 5'-RACE with molecular barcodes. Using its own MiXCR run on the 5' RACE reads, TCRdb lists one record per CDR3 protein. Here the sample spans approximately 220,000 distinct CDR3 sequences, roughly 25% being singletons. Sequenced input: blood, either unsorted or a sorted T cell fraction (not recorded which). The origin of this receptor is a male donor with ankylosing spondylitis or in good health (not recorded which). The genes are TRBV6-1 and TRBJ1-5; TRBD1 matches at 7 bases. This CDR3 reads CASGTGEGNQPQHF. CDR3 sequence (DNA): TGTGCCAGCGGCACAGGGGAAGGCAATCAGCCCCAGCATTTT.